The 18 T cell receptor beta chains reported below all come from one sample, sequenced in a study of identical twins. TCRdb re-called the 5' RACE reads through MiXCR, storing one row per CDR3 protein. The table records about 730,000 distinct CDR3 sequences, 21% of them present only once. These same records also appear under a second study, on T cells expressing NK-cell markers.

Sequenced sample: PBMCs. The receptors here all came from a woman aged 18-35 years in good health.

The chain joins TRBV7-2 to TRBJ2-1, with D perhaps matching TRBD1 or TRBD2 (6 bases each). V was shortened by 5 bases and J by 10 bases, with 21 bases between the two germline ends. CDR1 and CDR2 from the germline V gene are SGHTA and FQGNSA. This CDR3 spans 15 amino acids. The CDR3 protein is CASSLNRGRYREQFF. CDR3 DNA: TGTGCCAGCAGCCTAAACCGGGGGCGATACAGGGAGCAGTTCTTC. Supplemented by reference TRBV7-2 and TRBJ2-1, the full variable domain reads GAGVSQSPSNKVTEKGKDVELRCDPISGHTALYWYRQSLGQGLEFLIYFQGNSAPDKSGLPSDRFSAERTGGSVSTLTIQRTQQEDSAVYLCASSLNRGRYREQFFGPGTRLTVL.

The V gene is TRBV15, the J gene TRBJ2-1, with D possibly being TRBD1 (5 bases). Trimming cost V 1 base and J 7 bases, with 11 bases left between them. CDR1 LNHNV and CDR2 YYDKDF come from the germline V gene (reference sequence). The CDR3 is 14 amino acids. CDR3 sequence reads: CATSRGGYRNEQFF. The DNA of the CDR3 is TGTGCCACCAGCAGAGGGGGATACAGGAATGAGCAGTTCTTC.

This clonotype was recorded only once. V usage is TRBV5-1 and J usage is TRBJ2-4; D possibly uses TRBD1 or TRBD2 (5 bases each). The length of the CDR3 is 13 residues. CDR1 SGHRS and CDR2 YFSETQ come from the germline V gene. The V and J ends lost 4 bases and 6 bases respectively, with 11 bases between them. This CDR3 reads CASSRDGGNIQYF. The DNA for the CDR3 is TGCGCCAGCAGCCGGGACGGAGGAAACATTCAGTACTTC.

The gene calls are TRBV25-1 and TRBJ2-1, with D hard to call. Trimming pared 4 bases from V and 4 bases from J, leaving 14 bases between. Germline V gene lookup returns CDR1 MGHDK and CDR2 SYGVNS. The CDR3 spans 15 residues. Written as DNA, the CDR3 is TGTGCCAGCAGTGCCAGTAAGGGTGGGTACAATGAGCAGTTCTTC. It is translated as CASSASKGGYNEQFF.

In this sample, this clonotype turned up a few times. The chain has TRBV29-1 and TRBJ2-1; D perhaps matches TRBD1 (6 bases). Trimming removed 1 base at V and 7 bases at J, with 14 bases between. The germline CDR1 and CDR2 sequences are SQVTM and ANQGSEA. The CDR3 loop spans 14 amino acids. The CDR3 DNA reads as TGCAGCGTTGAAGCCAGGGGCCGAGGGAATGAGCAGTTCTTC. It specifies CSVEARGRGNEQFF.

This clonotype showed up just a few times. The chain employs TRBV7-3 and TRBJ2-5, with D perhaps TRBD2 (5 bases). V shed 5 bases and J shed 5 bases, with 12 bases lying between them. The CDR3 is 13 amino acids. Germline V lookup: CDR1 SGHTA, CDR2 FQGTGA. The chain's CDR3 is CASSPGGAETQYF. CDR3 in DNA: TGTGCCAGCAGCCCCGGAGGCGCCGAGACCCAGTACTTC. Together with reference TRBV7-3 and TRBJ2-5, the CDR3 gives the full variable domain: GAGVSQTPSNKVTEKGKYVELRCDPISGHTALYWYRQSLGQGPEFLIYFQGTGAADDSGLPNDRFFAVRPEGSVSTLKIQRTERGDSAVYLCASSPGGAETQYFGPGTRLLVL.

This clonotype was observed a handful of times. The J gene is TRBJ2-1, the V gene TRBV20-1; 8 bases are a match to TRBD1. The CDR3 runs to 15 residues. The J segment lost 5 bases and the V segment lost 5 bases, leaving 11 bases of the junction unmatched. Germline CDR1 is DFQATT and CDR2 is SNEGSKA (reference sequence). The CDR3 loop is CSALLRGPGDNEQFF. As DNA, the CDR3 is TGCAGTGCTTTACTCAGGGGGCCCGGGGACAATGAGCAGTTCTTC.

This clonotype was seen more than once but under ten times. The V call is TRBV12-3 or TRBV12-4, the J call TRBJ2-6; D gene ambiguous. Trimming removed 7 bases at V and 2 bases at J, with 18 bases between. CDR3 length equals 17 residues. The CDR3 region has the DNA TGTGCCAGCAAATTGGGATTTACCTCCCCTGGGGCCAACGTCCTGACTTTC. Translating it yields CASKLGFTSPGANVLTF.

In its sample, this clonotype was seen a few times. V gene TRBV5-1 combines with J gene TRBJ2-7; TRBD2 is a possible D gene (6 bases). The CDR3 runs 14 residues. V was trimmed by 0 bases and J by 3 bases, leaving 10 bases between them. Germline loops: CDR1 SGHRS, CDR2 YFSETQ. Here the CDR3 DNA reads TGCGCCAGCAGCTTGGTGGGGGGATACTACGAGCAGTACTTC. Translation: CASSLVGGYYEQYF.

This clonotype was counted between two and nine times. Its ends do not fully match the called genes, so a read error is possible. The CDR3 nucleotides read TGTGCCAGCACCCAAGGGGGTACGGCGCGGGGGCTGTTC. Translating gives CASTQGGTARGLF. This chain links TRBV12-3 or TRBV12-4 with TRBJ1-2; D is possibly TRBD1 (6 bases). CDR3 length equals 13 residues.

The rearrangement joins TRBV4-3 to TRBJ2-3; 8 bases align to TRBD2. The trim removed 3 bases at V and 1 base at J, leaving 9 bases unmatched. Germline V gene data show CDR1 as LGHNA and CDR2 as YSLEER. The CDR3 runs to 17 residues. The CDR3, as DNA: TGCGCCAGCAGCCAGCCGGCGGTAGCGGGGCGCACAGATACGCAGTATTTT. Amino acids: CASSQPAVAGRTDTQYF.

This clonotype was observed a few times. The V call is TRBV29-1, the J call TRBJ2-1; the match to TRBD2 covers 9 bases. From germline, CDR1 is SQVTM and CDR2 ANQGSEA. CDR3 length: 12 amino acids. The CDR3 DNA sequence: TGCACTTTCGTAGCGGGGGCTCTTGCACAGTTCTTC. Protein: CTFVAGALAQFF.

This clonotype was observed a handful of times. The rearrangement uses TRBV7-2 and TRBJ2-1; D call uncertain. This CDR3 has 12 amino acids. Germline assignment: CDR1 SGHTA and CDR2 FQGNSA. V lost 7 bases, J lost 5 bases, and 9 bases lay in between. In nucleotides, the CDR3 is TGTGCCAGCACCCCTCCGAACAATGAGCAGTTCTTC. It specifies CASTPPNNEQFF.

This clonotype came up many times. This sequence joins TRBV28 and TRBJ2-7, with unresolved D. With 6 bases removed from V and 1 base from J, the gap between germline ends came to 10 bases. The CDR3 has 13 residues. Looked up from germline, CDR1 is MDHEN and CDR2 is SYDVKM. The CDR3 sequence: CASRFGVSYEQYF. CDR3 in DNA: TGTGCCAGCAGATTTGGGGTTTCCTACGAGCAGTACTTC.

The rearrangement joins TRBV12-3 or TRBV12-4 to TRBJ2-3, with unresolved D. This CDR3 has 13 amino acids. V was cut by 6 bases and J by 5 bases, with 12 bases left in between. As DNA, the CDR3 is TGTGCCAGCAGCACCTCCCAGCGAGATACGCAGTATTTT. It translates to CASSTSQRDTQYF.

The V call is TRBV7-9, the J call TRBJ2-2; no definite D call. Germline CDR1 is SEHNR and CDR2 is FQNEAQ (reference sequence). There are 13 residues in the CDR3. V gave up 3 bases and J gave up 6 bases, with 8 bases separating them. The CDR3 region is CASSLWTAGELFF. CDR3 DNA sequence: TGTGCCAGCAGCTTGTGGACGGCCGGGGAGCTGTTTTTT.

This clonotype has at least ten counts. One junction end does not reproduce the germline sequence, and a read error may be involved. V usage is TRBV7-2 and J usage is TRBJ2-3, with D possibly matching TRBD2 (6 bases). Germline CDR1 is SGHTA and CDR2 is FQGNSA. The CDR3 sequence is 16 residues long. The CDR3 DNA is TGTGCCAGCAGTTTAGAGTCGTCGGGAGCCGTTCATACGCAGTATTTT. Translated, it gives CASSLESSGAVHTQYF.

The chain uses TRBV9 and TRBJ1-2, with D unresolved. CDR1 and CDR2 from the germline V gene are SGDLS and YYNGEE. Trimming left V 3 bases short and J 8 bases short, with 17 bases between. The CDR3 length is 14 residues. The CDR3 region has the DNA TGTGCCAGCAGCGGGGCGGGCGTGCGGGCCGGCTACACCTTC. Translating it yields CASSGAGVRAGYTF. Together with reference TRBV9 and TRBJ1-2, the CDR3 gives the full variable domain: DSGVTQTPKHLITATGQRVTLRCSPRSGDLSVYWYQQSLDQGLQFLIQYYNGEERAKGNILERFSAQQFPDLHSELNLSSLELGDSALYFCASSGAGVRAGYTFGSGTRLTVV.